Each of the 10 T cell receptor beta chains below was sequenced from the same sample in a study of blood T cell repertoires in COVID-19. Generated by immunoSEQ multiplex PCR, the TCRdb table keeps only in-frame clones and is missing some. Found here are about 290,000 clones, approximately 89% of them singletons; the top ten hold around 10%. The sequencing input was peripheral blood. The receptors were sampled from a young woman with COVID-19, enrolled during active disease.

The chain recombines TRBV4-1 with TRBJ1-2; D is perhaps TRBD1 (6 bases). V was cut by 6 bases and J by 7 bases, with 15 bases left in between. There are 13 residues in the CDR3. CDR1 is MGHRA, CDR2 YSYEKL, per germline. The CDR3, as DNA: TGCGCCAGCAGACCACAGGGTAGGAGTGGCTACACCTTC. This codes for CASRPQGRSGYTF.

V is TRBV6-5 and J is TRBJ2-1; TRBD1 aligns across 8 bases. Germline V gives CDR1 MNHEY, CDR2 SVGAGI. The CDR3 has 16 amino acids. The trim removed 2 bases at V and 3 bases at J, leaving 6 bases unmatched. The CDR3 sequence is CASSYDRRGHYNEQFF. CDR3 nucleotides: TGTGCCAGCAGTTACGACCGCAGGGGGCACTACAATGAGCAGTTCTTC.

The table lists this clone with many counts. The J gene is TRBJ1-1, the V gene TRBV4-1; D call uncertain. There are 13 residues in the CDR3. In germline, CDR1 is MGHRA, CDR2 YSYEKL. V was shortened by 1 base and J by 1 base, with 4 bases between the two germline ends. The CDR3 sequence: CASSQVGNTEAFF. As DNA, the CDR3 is TGCGCCAGCAGCCAAGTCGGGAACACTGAAGCTTTCTTT.

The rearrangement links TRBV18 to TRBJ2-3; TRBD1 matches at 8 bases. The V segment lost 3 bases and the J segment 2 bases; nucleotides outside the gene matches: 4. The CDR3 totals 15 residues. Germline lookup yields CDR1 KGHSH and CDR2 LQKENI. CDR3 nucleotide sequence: TGTGCCAGCTCACCCGGACAGGGACTCACAGATACGCAGTATTTT. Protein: CASSPGQGLTDTQYF.

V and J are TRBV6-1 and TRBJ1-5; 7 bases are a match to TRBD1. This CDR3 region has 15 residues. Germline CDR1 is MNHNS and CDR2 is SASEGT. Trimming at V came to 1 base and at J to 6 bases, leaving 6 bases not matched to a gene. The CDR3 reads CASSEGQGRSQPQHF. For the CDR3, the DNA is TGTGCCAGCAGTGAAGGACAGGGTCGATCTCAGCCCCAGCATTTT.

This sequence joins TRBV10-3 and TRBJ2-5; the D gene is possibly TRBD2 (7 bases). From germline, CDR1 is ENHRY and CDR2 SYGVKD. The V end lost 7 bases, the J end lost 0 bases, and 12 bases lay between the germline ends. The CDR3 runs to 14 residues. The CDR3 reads CAIKGRGNQETQYF. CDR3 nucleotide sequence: TGTGCCATCAAGGGGAGGGGGAACCAAGAGACCCAGTACTTC.

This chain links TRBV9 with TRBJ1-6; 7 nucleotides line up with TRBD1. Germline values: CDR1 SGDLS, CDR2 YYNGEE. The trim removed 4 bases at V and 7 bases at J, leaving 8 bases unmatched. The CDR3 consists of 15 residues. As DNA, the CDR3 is TGTGCCAGCAGCTCATCCGGGACAGAAAATTCACCCCTCCACTTT. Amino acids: CASSSSGTENSPLHF.

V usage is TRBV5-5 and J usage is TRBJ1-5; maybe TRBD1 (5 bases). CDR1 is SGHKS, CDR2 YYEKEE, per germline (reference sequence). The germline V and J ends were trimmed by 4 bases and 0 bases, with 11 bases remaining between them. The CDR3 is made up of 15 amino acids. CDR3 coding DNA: TGTGCCAGCAGCCTAGACAGCTATAGCAATCAGCCCCAGCATTTT. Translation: CASSLDSYSNQPQHF.

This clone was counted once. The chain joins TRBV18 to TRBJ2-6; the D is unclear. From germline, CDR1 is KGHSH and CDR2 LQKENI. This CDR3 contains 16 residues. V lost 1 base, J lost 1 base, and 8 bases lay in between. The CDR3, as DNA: TGTGCCAGCTCACCACGGCCCGGGTCTGGGGCCAACGTCCTGACTTTC. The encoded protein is CASSPRPGSGANVLTF.

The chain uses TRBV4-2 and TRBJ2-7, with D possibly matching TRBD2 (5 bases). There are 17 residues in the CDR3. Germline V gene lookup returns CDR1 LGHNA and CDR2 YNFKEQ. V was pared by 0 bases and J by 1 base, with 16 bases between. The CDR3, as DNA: TGTGCCAGCAGCCAAGATGACCGGAACGGGGTGTCCTACGAGCAGTACTTC. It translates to CASSQDDRNGVSYEQYF.